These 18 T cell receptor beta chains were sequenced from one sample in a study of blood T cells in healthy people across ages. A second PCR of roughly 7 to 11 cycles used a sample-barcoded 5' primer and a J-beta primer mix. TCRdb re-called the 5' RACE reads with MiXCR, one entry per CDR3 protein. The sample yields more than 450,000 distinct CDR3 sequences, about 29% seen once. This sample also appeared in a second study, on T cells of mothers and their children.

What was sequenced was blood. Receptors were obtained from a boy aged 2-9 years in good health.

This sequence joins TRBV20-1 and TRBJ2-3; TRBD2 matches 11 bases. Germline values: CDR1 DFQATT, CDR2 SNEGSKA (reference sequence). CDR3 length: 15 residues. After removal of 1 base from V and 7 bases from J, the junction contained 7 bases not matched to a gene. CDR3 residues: CSARALAGGFNTQYF. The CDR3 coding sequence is TGCAGTGCTAGAGCTCTAGCGGGAGGATTTAATACGCAGTATTTT.

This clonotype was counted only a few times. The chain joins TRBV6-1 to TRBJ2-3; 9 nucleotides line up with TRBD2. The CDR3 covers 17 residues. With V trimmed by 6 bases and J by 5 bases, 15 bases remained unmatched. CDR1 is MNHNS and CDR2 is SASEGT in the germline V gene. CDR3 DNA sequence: TGTGCCAGCAGGGGCACGACTAGCGGCCGGTTAGTAGATACGCAGTATTTT. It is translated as CASRGTTSGRLVDTQYF.

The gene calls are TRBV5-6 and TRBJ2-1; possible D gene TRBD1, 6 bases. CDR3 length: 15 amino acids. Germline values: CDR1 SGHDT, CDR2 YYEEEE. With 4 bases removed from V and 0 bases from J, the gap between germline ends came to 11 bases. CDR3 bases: TGTGCCAGCAGCCGAGGGGACAACTCCTACAATGAGCAGTTCTTC. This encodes CASSRGDNSYNEQFF.

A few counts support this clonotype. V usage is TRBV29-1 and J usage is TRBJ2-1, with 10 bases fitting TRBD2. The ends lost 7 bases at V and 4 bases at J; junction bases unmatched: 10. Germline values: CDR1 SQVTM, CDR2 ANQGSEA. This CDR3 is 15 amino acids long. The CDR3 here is CSATSGATSYNEQFF. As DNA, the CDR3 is TGCAGCGCAACTAGCGGGGCGACTTCATACAATGAGCAGTTCTTC.

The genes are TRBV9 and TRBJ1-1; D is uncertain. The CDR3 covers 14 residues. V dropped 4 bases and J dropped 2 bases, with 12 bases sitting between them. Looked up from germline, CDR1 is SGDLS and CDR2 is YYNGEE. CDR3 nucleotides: TGTGCCAGCAGCCCAGGAGGCGATAACACTGAAGCTTTCTTT. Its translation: CASSPGGDNTEAFF. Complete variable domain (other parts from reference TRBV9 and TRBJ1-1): DSGVTQTPKHLITATGQRVTLRCSPRSGDLSVYWYQQSLDQGLQFLIQYYNGEERAKGNILERFSAQQFPDLHSELNLSSLELGDSALYFCASSPGGDNTEAFFGQGTRLTVV.

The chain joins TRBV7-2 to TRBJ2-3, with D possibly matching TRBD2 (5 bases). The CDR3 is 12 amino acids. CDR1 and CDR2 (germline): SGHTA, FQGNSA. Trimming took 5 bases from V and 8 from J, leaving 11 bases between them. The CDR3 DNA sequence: TGTGCCAGCAGCGTCGCGGGCCCTACGCAGTATTTT. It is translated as CASSVAGPTQYF.

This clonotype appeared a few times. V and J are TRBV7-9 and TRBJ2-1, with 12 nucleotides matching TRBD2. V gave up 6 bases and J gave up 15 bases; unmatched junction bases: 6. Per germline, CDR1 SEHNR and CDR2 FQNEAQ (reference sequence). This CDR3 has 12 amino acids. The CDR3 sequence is CASSPGLAGMFF. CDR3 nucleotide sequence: TGTGCCAGCAGTCCCGGACTAGCGGGAATGTTCTTC.

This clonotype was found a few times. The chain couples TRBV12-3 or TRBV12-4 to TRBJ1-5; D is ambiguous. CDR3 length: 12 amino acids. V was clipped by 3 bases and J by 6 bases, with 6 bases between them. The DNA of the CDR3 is TGTGCCAGCAGTTTGGGGTTTCAGCCCCAGCATTTT. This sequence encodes CASSLGFQPQHF.

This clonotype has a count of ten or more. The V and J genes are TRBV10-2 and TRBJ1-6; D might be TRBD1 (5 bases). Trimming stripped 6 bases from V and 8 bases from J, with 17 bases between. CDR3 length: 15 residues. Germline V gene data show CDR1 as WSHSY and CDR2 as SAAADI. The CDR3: CASRRTGTSDSPLHF. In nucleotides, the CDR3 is TGCGCCAGCAGGAGGACCGGGACCTCGGATTCACCCCTCCACTTT.

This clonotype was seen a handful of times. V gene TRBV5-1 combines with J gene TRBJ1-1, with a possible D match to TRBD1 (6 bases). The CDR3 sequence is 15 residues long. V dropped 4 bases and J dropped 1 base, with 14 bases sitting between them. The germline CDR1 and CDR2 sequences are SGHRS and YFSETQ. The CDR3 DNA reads TGCGCCAGCAGCGAATTAGGGGGGTCGAACACTGAAGCTTTCTTT. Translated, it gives CASSELGGSNTEAFF.

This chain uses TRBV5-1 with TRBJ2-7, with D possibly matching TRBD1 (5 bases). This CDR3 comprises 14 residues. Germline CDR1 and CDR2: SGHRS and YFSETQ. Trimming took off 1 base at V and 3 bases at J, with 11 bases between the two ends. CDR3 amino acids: CASSLSGYNYEQYF. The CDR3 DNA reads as TGCGCCAGCAGCTTGTCAGGGTACAACTACGAGCAGTACTTC.

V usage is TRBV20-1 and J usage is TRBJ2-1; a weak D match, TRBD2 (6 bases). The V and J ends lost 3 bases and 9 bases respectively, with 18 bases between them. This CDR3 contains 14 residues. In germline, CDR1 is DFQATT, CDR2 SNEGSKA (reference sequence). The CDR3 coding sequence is TGCAGTGCTAGGTTAGGCGGGGAATTATTTGAGCAGTTCTTC. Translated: CSARLGGELFEQFF.

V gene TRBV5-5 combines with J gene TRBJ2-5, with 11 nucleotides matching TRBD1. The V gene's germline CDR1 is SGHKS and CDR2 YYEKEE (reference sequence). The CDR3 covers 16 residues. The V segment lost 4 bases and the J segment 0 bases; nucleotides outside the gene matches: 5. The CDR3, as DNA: TGTGCCAGCAGCAGGACAGGGGGCACGTACCAAGAGACCCAGTACTTC. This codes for CASSRTGGTYQETQYF.

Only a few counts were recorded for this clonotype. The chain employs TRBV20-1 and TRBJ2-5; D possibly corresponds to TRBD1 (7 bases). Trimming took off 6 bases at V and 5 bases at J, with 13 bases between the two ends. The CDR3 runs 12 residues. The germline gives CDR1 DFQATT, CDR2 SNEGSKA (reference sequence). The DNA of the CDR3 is TGCAGTGCCGTCTCAGGGGGGGAGACCCAGTACTTC. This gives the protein CSAVSGGETQYF.

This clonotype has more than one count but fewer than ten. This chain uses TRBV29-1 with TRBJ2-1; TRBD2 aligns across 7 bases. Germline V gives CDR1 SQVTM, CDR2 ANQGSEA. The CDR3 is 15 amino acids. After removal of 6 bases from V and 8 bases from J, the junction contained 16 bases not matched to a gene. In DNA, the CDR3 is TGCAGCGTAGAAATTGCCGGGACTAACACCGATGAGCAGTTCTTC. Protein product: CSVEIAGTNTDEQFF.

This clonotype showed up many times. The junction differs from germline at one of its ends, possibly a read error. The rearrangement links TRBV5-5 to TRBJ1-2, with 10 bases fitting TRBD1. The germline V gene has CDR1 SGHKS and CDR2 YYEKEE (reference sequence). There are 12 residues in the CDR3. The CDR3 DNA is TGCGCCAGCTCGGGACAGGGGTATGGCTACACCTTC. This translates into CASSGQGYGYTF.

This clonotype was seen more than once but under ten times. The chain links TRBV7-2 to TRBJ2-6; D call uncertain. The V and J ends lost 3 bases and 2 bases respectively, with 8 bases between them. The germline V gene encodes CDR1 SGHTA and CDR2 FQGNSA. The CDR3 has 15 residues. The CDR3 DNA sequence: TGTGCCAGCAGCTTTAGGTTCACTGGGGCCAACGTCCTGACTTTC. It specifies CASSFRFTGANVLTF. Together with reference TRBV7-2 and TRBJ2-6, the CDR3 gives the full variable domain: GAGVSQSPSNKVTEKGKDVELRCDPISGHTALYWYRQSLGQGLEFLIYFQGNSAPDKSGLPSDRFSAERTGGSVSTLTIQRTQQEDSAVYLCASSFRFTGANVLTFGAGSRLTVL.

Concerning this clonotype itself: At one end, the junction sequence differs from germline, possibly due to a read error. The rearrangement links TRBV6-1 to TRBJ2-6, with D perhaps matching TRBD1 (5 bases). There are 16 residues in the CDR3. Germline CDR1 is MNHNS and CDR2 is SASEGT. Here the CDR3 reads CASSEPDRPGANALTF. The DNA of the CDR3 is TGTGCCAGCAGTGAACCAGACAGACCTGGGGCCAACGCCCTGACTTTC.